This T cell receptor (beta chain) was sequenced during a study of regulatory T cells in long-lasting Graves disease. Study conclusions and caveats: Persistent disease samples used TRBV28, TRBJ1-2 and TRBJ2-5 preferentially.

The CDR3 length is 18 residues. The V and J ends lost 2 bases and 1 base, in that order; junction bases with no gene match: 11. Germline values: CDR1 MGHRA, CDR2 YSYEKL. Time point of the sample: newly diagnosed GD, antithyroid drugs for less than 3 months. The TCR library was prepared using RNA isolated from PBMCs. Construction of TCR beta libraries relied on iRepertoire HTBI primers and on Arm-PCR targeting CDR3 regions. TCRdb processed the multiplex PCR reads anew with MiXCR; each CDR3 protein has one entry. Of 450,000 to 700,000 distinct CDR3 sequences listed, about 13% were seen once; the top ten hold roughly 10%. In its sample, this clonotype was seen a few times. The antigen is not known. The sample also formed part of further work on T cells in Graves' hyperthyroidism and ophthalmopathy. Per that paper: Patients aged 18 to 65 had newly diagnosed hyperthyroidism lasting under 2 months.

This chain links TRBV4-1 with TRBJ2-4, with TRBD1 identical over 7 bases. Source: peripheral blood mononuclear cells (PBMCs), taken at new diagnosis, from a patient treated with antithyroid drugs. This receptor was taken from a man between 25 and 39 years old with Graves disease. The CDR3 region is CASSQPDRVKWAKNIQYF. The CDR3 DNA follows: TGCGCCAGCAGCCAACCCGACAGGGTTAAATGGGCCAAAAACATTCAGTACTTC.